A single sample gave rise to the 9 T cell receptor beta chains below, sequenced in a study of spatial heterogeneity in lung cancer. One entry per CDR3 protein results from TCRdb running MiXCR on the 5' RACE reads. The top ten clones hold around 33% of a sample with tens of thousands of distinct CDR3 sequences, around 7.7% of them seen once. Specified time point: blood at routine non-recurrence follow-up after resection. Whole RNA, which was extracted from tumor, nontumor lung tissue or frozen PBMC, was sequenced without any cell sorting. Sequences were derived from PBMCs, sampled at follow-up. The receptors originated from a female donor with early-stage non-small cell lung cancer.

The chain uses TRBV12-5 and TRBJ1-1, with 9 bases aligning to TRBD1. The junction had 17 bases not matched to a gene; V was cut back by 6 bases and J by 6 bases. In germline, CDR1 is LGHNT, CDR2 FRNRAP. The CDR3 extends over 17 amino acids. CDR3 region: CASGLRRGTGLFSEAFF. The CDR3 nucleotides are TGTGCTAGTGGCCTAAGGAGGGGGACAGGGTTGTTTTCTGAAGCTTTCTTT.

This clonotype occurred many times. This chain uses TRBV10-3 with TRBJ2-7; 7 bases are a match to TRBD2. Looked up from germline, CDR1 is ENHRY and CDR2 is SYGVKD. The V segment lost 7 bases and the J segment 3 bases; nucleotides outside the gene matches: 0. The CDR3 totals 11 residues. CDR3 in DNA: TGTGCCATCACGGGAGGCTACGAGCAGTACTTC. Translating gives CAITGGYEQYF.

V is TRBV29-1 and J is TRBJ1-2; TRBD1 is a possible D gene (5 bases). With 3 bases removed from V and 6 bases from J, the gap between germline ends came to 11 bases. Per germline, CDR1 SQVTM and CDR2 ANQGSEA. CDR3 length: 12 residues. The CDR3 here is CSVDREVDGYTF. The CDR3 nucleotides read TGCAGCGTTGACAGGGAGGTGGATGGCTACACCTTC.

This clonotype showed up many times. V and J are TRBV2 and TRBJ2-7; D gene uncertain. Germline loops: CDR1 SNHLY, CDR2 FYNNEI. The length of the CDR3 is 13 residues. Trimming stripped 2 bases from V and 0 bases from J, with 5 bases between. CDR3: CASSEWYSYEQYF. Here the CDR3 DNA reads TGTGCCAGCAGTGAATGGTACTCCTACGAGCAGTACTTC. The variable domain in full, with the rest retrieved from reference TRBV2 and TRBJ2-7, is EPEVTQTPSHQVTQMGQEVILRCVPISNHLYFYWYRQILGQKVEFLVSFYNNEISEKSEIFDDQFSVERPDGSNFTLKIRSTKLEDSAMYFCASSEWYSYEQYFGPGTRLTVT.

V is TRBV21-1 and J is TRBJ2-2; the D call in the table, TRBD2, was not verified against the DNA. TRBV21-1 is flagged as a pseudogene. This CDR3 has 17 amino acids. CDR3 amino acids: CASSKGRGRGPTGELFF. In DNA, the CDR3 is TGTGCCAGCAGCAAAGGTCGCGGTAGGGGCCCAACCGGGGAGCTGTTTTTT.

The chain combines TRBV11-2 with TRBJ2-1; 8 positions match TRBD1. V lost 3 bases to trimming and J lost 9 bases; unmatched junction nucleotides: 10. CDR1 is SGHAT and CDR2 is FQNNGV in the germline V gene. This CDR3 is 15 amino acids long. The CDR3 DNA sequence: TGTGCCAGCAGCTTGGACAGGGTGCGTCTCGGTGAGCAGTTCTTC. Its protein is CASSLDRVRLGEQFF.

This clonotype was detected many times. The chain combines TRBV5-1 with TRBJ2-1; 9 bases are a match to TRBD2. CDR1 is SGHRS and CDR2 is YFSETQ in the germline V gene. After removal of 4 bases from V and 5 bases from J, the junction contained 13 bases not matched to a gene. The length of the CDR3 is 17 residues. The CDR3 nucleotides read TGCGCCAGCAGCCCCCAGGGTAGCGGGGGCATTAACAATGAGCAGTTCTTC. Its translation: CASSPQGSGGINNEQFF.

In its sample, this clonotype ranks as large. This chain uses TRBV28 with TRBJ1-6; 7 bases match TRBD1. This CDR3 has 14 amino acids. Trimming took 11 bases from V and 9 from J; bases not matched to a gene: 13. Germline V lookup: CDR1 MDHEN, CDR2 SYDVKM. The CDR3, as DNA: TGTGCCGGAAGTCTTGCACAGGGGAGTTCACCCCTCCACTTT. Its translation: CAGSLAQGSSPLHF.

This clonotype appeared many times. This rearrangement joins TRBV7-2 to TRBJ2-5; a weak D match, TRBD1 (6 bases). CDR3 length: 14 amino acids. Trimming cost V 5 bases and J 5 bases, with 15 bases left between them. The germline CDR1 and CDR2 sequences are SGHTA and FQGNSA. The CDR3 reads CASSRAGAGETQYF. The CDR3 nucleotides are TGTGCCAGCAGCCGTGCAGGGGCCGGGGAGACCCAGTACTTC.